The clone carrying this T cell receptor (beta chain) was seen repeatedly, ten times or more. The antigen is undetermined. The sample belongs to a study of T cell repertoires in cytomegalovirus infection. On the study more broadly: Shared public TCR beta signatures pointed to both CMV infection and a matching HLA type.

Each CDR3 protein gets one entry after TCRdb re-called the reads with MiXCR. The sample lists some 350,000 distinct CDR3 sequences; around 18% were seen once. General study results and limits: HLA-C-restricted CMV-specific TCR beta clonotypes prevailed in the ex vivo response. Carriers of CMV and the relevant HLA type were discriminated by public TCR beta frequency.

The CDR3 sequence is 15 residues long. The germline V and J ends were trimmed by 5 bases and 11 bases, with 22 bases remaining between them. Germline values: CDR1 SGHTA, CDR2 FQGNSA. The sequenced sample consisted of PBMCs. This receptor was obtained from a human donor in good health (CMV status not recorded). Some clones in this sample may be carry-over from other donors' samples. The rearrangement links TRBV7-2 to TRBJ2-1; D may be TRBD2 (6 bases). In DNA, the CDR3 is TGTGCCAGCAGCCAACCCCGGGGCGCGGGACGCCAGCAGTTCTTC. Translated: CASSQPRGAGRQQFF.